Shown below are 26 T cell receptor beta chains from a single sample sequenced in a study of radiation and T cells in renal cell carcinoma. Noted time point: baseline pretreatment blood. Treatment indicated: 15 Gy SBRT to primary tumor, nephrectomy 4 weeks later. TCRdb's copy holds only in-frame clones and misses some; the assay was immunoSEQ multiplex PCR. The sample lists 130,000 or so clones, over 80% occurring once. The input for sequencing was blood, taken from a patient whose treatment included radiotherapy and nephrectomy. The receptor set was obtained from a woman between 50 and 59 years old with renal cell carcinoma.

The rearrangement joins TRBV6-6 to TRBJ1-5; 8 nucleotides align to TRBD1. Germline CDR1 MNHNY, CDR2 SVGAGI (reference sequence). This CDR3 has 16 residues. V was clipped by 1 base and J by 4 bases; unmatched bases: 6. CDR3 in DNA: TGTGCCAGCAGTTACTTTCGGACAGGGATAAATCAGCCCCAGCATTTT. It is translated as CASSYFRTGINQPQHF.

Remarks on this clone: Its ends do not fully match the called genes, so a read error is possible. The rearrangement joins TRBV7-6 to TRBJ2-1; TRBD2 agrees at 12 bases. The CDR3 has 15 amino acids. Germline V gene sequence: CDR1 SGHVS, CDR2 FNYEAQ. The CDR3 loop reads CASSLAGGRNNEQFF. The CDR3 DNA follows: TGTGCCAGCAGCCTAGCGGGGGGGCGAAACAATGAGCAGTTCTTC.

The V gene is TRBV7-2, the J gene TRBJ2-7, with D uncertain. The CDR3 totals 14 residues. Germline V CDR1 and CDR2: SGHTA, FQGNSA. The V and J ends lost 1 base and 3 bases respectively, with 10 bases between them. The CDR3 spells CASSLELGIYEQYF. CDR3 nucleotide sequence: TGTGCCAGCAGCTTAGAATTGGGAATCTACGAGCAGTACTTC.

This rearrangement joins TRBV10-1 to TRBJ2-7; 9 nucleotides match TRBD2. Losses at the gene ends were 8 bases for V and 6 bases for J; bases not matched to a gene: 8. This CDR3 comprises 13 residues. Germline CDR1 is WNHNN and CDR2 is SYGVQD (reference sequence). The CDR3: CASGASGTTEQYF. CDR3 sequence (DNA): TGCGCCAGCGGGGCTAGCGGGACGACCGAGCAGTACTTC.

The chain links TRBV7-2 to TRBJ1-2, with a possible D match to TRBD1 (5 bases). Germline CDR1 is SGHTA and CDR2 is FQGNSA. There are 13 residues in the CDR3. Trimming stripped 7 bases from V and 8 bases from J, with 17 bases between. CDR3 in amino acids: CASNYDSPRGYTF. DNA for the CDR3: TGTGCCAGCAACTATGACAGTCCGAGAGGCTACACCTTC.

The rearrangement uses TRBV7-2 and TRBJ2-2; 10 bases align to TRBD2. Germline loops: CDR1 SGHTA, CDR2 FQGNSA. The ends lost 5 bases at V and 6 bases at J; junction bases unmatched: 3. The CDR3 loop spans 14 amino acids. The CDR3 spells CASSTSGEAGELFF. CDR3 coding DNA: TGTGCCAGCAGCACTAGCGGGGAGGCCGGGGAGCTGTTTTTT.

The chain joins TRBV4-3 to TRBJ2-7; TRBD1 might be the D (6 bases). Per germline, CDR1 LGHNA and CDR2 YSLEER. Trimming cost V 0 bases and J 0 bases, with 9 bases left between them. The CDR3 is made up of 15 amino acids. The CDR3 bases are TGCGCCAGCAGCCAAGATGCAGGGGTCTCCTACGAGCAGTACTTC. Translating it yields CASSQDAGVSYEQYF.

In DNA, the CDR3 is TGTGCCAGCAGCCCCACCTTGTCACTCGGCCCGGGGTACTTC. As protein: CASSPTLSLGPGYF. J is TRBJ2-5 and V is TRBV11-2; D not certain. The CDR3 is 14 residues long. Trimming left V 5 bases short and J 13 bases short, with 23 bases between. Germline-derived CDR1 and CDR2 are SGHAT and FQNNGV.

The chain couples TRBV19 to TRBJ1-6, with D maybe TRBD1 (6 bases). Per germline, CDR1 LNHDA and CDR2 SQIVND (reference sequence). V was cut by 7 bases and J by 6 bases, with 16 bases left in between. CDR3 length: 15 amino acids. In DNA, the CDR3 is TGTGCCAGTACCCTTCGGACAGAAACTAATTCACCCCTCCACTTT. As protein: CASTLRTETNSPLHF.

This clone has only one observation. The CDR3, as DNA: TGTGCCAGCAGCTTAGGCAAGCACCTTTCCTACGAGCAGTACTTC. It encodes CASSLGKHLSYEQYF. The chain has TRBV7-2 and TRBJ2-7; no definite D call. Germline assignment: CDR1 SGHTA and CDR2 FQGNSA. CDR3 length: 15 amino acids. Trimming took off 1 base at V and 1 base at J, with 11 bases between the two ends.

V usage is TRBV5-6 and J usage is TRBJ2-7, with 9 positions matching TRBD1. Germline CDR1 and CDR2: SGHDT and YYEEEE. V lost 3 bases and J lost 5; bases outside the gene matches: 6. The CDR3 has 14 amino acids. CDR3 protein: CASSYWTGVDEQYF. The CDR3 DNA reads as TGTGCCAGCAGCTATTGGACAGGGGTAGACGAGCAGTACTTC.

This clone is a singleton in its sample. An end of the junction differs from the germline gene, which may be a read error. This sequence joins TRBV10-3 and TRBJ2-7; D remains unclear. Germline values: CDR1 ENHRY, CDR2 SYGVKD. The CDR3 has 13 amino acids. For the CDR3, the DNA is TGTGCCATCAGTGAGAGGCCCCGGGCTGGTCCAAACTTC. Residues: CAISERPRAGPNF.

The chain recombines TRBV5-1 with TRBJ2-7; the match to TRBD1 covers 11 bases. Germline CDR1 SGHRS, CDR2 YFSETQ. Unmatched junction bases numbered 9, after V lost 4 bases and J lost 3 bases. There are 16 residues in the CDR3. The CDR3 sequence is CASSQPPGQGDYEQYF. As DNA, the CDR3 is TGCGCCAGCAGCCAGCCCCCGGGACAGGGGGACTACGAGCAGTACTTC.

The gene calls are TRBV7-2 and TRBJ2-5, with 7 nucleotides matching TRBD2. With V trimmed by 3 bases and J by 4 bases, 8 bases remained unmatched. Germline assignment: CDR1 SGHTA and CDR2 FQGNSA. The CDR3 length is 15 residues. The CDR3 DNA reads TGTGCCAGCAGCTTCCAGGGAGGGCCAGGAGAGACCCAGTACTTC. Protein product: CASSFQGGPGETQYF.

The J gene is TRBJ2-5, the V gene TRBV2; no clear D gene. The CDR3 loop spans 11 amino acids. The germline CDR1 and CDR2 sequences are SNHLY and FYNNEI. V shed 6 bases and J shed 4 bases, with 6 bases lying between them. CDR3 nucleotide sequence: TGTGCCAGCAGGCGACGAGAGACCCAGTACTTC. Its translation: CASRRRETQYF.

This clone has only one observation. The rearrangement uses TRBV9 and TRBJ1-2; no clear D. The germline V gene has CDR1 SGDLS and CDR2 YYNGEE. The V gene lost 0 bases and the J gene lost 3 bases, with 15 bases spanning the gap. The CDR3 contains 16 residues. The CDR3 loop reads CASSVDGRAEHYGYTF. Here the CDR3 DNA reads TGTGCCAGCAGCGTAGACGGAAGAGCCGAACACTATGGCTACACCTTC.

The chain is built from TRBV28 and TRBJ1-5; D gene uncertain. Germline CDR1 is MDHEN and CDR2 is SYDVKM. This CDR3 has 13 residues. Trimming pared 3 bases from V and 8 bases from J, leaving 11 bases between. In DNA, the CDR3 is TGTGCCAGCAGTTTCGGGCAGCTAGAGCCCCAGCATTTT. Amino acids: CASSFGQLEPQHF.

The J gene is TRBJ2-1, the V gene TRBV6-1; TRBD1 is a possible D gene (6 bases). V lost 5 bases, J lost 8 bases, and 16 bases lay in between. Germline assignment: CDR1 MNHNS and CDR2 SASEGT. This CDR3 has 14 amino acids. CDR3 residues: CASSLNREMDEQFF. The CDR3 DNA reads TGTGCCAGCAGTCTAAACAGGGAGATGGATGAGCAGTTCTTC.

J is TRBJ2-2 and V is TRBV6-1; either TRBD1 or TRBD2 may supply D (6 bases each). The CDR3 consists of 12 residues. V dropped 5 bases and J dropped 6 bases, with 7 bases sitting between them. In germline, CDR1 is MNHNS, CDR2 SASEGT. The CDR3 region is CASSRGAGELFF. The CDR3 nucleotides are TGTGCCAGCAGTAGGGGGGCCGGGGAGCTGTTTTTT.

In this sample, this clone turned up a few times. The rearrangement joins TRBV5-1 to TRBJ2-7; D not certain. Per the germline V gene, CDR1 is SGHRS and CDR2 is YFSETQ. V was shortened by 0 bases and J by 3 bases, with 10 bases between the two germline ends. The CDR3 is 14 residues long. The CDR3 DNA is TGCGCCAGCAGCTTGGTAAGGACGGACTACGAGCAGTACTTC. Translating gives CASSLVRTDYEQYF.

This clone was seen only a few times. Written as DNA, the CDR3 is TGCGCCAGCAGTGAGGGTAGGGTTGACGACGAGCAGTACTTC. This translates into CASSEGRVDDEQYF. The chain joins TRBV10-1 to TRBJ2-7; D remains unclear. The germline V gene encodes CDR1 WNHNN and CDR2 SYGVQD (reference sequence). CDR3 length equals 14 residues. Between the trimmed V and J ends, which lost 2 bases and 5 bases, there was a span of 13 bases.

The chain couples TRBV5-1 to TRBJ2-1, with TRBD1 matching over 7 bases. Germline assignment: CDR1 SGHRS and CDR2 YFSETQ. V lost 2 bases and J lost 5; bases outside the gene matches: 1. CDR3 length: 13 amino acids. CDR3 DNA: TGCGCCAGCAGCTTTGGGACAGACAATGAGCAGTTCTTC. Its protein is CASSFGTDNEQFF.

This chain connects TRBV6-6 to TRBJ2-7, with 7 bases lining up with TRBD2. This CDR3 contains 14 residues. Unmatched junction bases numbered 10, after V lost 2 bases and J lost 9 bases. In germline, CDR1 is MNHNY, CDR2 SVGAGI (reference sequence). CDR3 nucleotides: TGTGCCAGCAGTTACGAGGGAGGGACCTCTGGGCAGTACTTC. It codes for CASSYEGGTSGQYF.

The chain couples TRBV7-2 to TRBJ1-3; possibly TRBD1 for D (5 bases). The ends were cut back, 4 bases at V and 1 base at J, with 17 bases in the middle. In germline, CDR1 is SGHTA, CDR2 FQGNSA. There are 17 residues in the CDR3. CDR3 in DNA: TGTGCCAGCAGCTCGAGACCAGGGTATCTTTCTGGAAACACCATATATTTT. This translates into CASSSRPGYLSGNTIYF.

This clone was recorded once. The chain joins TRBV6-5 to TRBJ1-1, with D maybe TRBD1 (5 bases). The CDR3 covers 11 residues. CDR1 is MNHEY, CDR2 SVGAGI, per germline. V was trimmed by 6 bases and J by 5 bases, leaving 7 bases between them. The CDR3 DNA sequence: TGTGCCAGCAGCGAGGGGACTGAAGCTTTCTTT. It yields the protein CASSEGTEAFF.

This clone was detected once. The chain is built from TRBV28 and TRBJ1-5, with a possible D match to TRBD1 (5 bases). CDR1 and CDR2 from the germline V gene are MDHEN and SYDVKM. The CDR3 is 15 amino acids. V lost 6 bases and J 0 bases, leaving 12 bases between the germline ends. CDR3 nucleotides: TGTGCCAGCAGCCCCCGGGGGACTAGCAATCAGCCCCAGCATTTT. It yields the protein CASSPRGTSNQPQHF.